This T cell receptor beta chain was obtained from a study of T cell responses to AZD1222 COVID-19 vaccine. General observations from the study: Elevations in Spike-specific TCR breadth and depth followed administration of two AZD1222 doses.

The repertoire was sequenced with immunoSEQ multiplex PCR; TCRdb's copy has only in-frame clones and lacks some. The sample lists approximately 110,000 clones, roughly 90% occurring once. This clone is categorized as medium-sized (0.01 to 0.1%). Its specificity is not known. V lost 5 bases and J lost 0, with 25 bases in between. CDR3 size: 19 residues. Germline CDR1 reads SGHAT; CDR2 reads FQNNGV. This clonotype originated in an adult in good health. Sequencing was performed on peripheral blood, taken on day 0 of AZD1222 vaccination. The chain has TRBV11-2 and TRBJ1-1; a weak D match, TRBD1 (6 bases). In nucleotides, the CDR3 is TGTGCCAGCAGCCAGCGGGTACCCGGGCAGGGGCGAATGAACACTGAAGCTTTCTTT. Encoded protein: CASSQRVPGQGRMNTEAFF. Drawing the rest from reference TRBV11-2 and TRBJ1-1, the complete variable domain is EAGVAQSPRYKIIEKRQSVAFWCNPISGHATLYWYQQILGQGPKLLIQFQNNGVVDDSQLPKDRFSAERLKGVDSTLKIQPAKLEDSAVYLCASSQRVPGQGRMNTEAFFGQGTRLTVV.